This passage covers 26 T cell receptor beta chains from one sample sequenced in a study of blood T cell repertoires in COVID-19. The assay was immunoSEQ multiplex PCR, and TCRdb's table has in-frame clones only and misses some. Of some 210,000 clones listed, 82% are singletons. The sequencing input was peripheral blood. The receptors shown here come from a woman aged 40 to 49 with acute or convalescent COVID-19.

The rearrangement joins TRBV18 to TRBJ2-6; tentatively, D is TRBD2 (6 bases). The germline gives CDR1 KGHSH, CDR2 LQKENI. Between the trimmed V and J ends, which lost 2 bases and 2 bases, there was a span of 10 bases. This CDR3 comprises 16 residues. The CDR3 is CASSPGGSAGANVLTF. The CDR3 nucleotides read TGTGCCAGCTCACCAGGGGGGAGTGCTGGGGCCAACGTCCTGACTTTC.

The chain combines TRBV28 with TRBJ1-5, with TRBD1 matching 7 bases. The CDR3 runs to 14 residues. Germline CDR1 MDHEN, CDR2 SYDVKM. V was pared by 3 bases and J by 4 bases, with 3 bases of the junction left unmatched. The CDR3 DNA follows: TGTGCCAGCAGTTTGCTACAGGGGAATCAGCCCCAGCATTTT. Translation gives CASSLLQGNQPQHF.

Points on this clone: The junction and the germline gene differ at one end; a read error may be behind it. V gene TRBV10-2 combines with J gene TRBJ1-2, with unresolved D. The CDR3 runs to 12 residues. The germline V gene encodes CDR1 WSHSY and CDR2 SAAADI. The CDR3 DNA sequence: TGCGCCAGCAGCGCGGGAGACCTCGAGGATATCTTC. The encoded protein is CASSAGDLEDIF.

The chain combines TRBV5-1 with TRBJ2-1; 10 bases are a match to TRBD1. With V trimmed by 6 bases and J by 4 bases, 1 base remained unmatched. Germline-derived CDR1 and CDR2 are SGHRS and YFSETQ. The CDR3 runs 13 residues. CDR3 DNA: TGCGCCAGCACGGACAGGGGGTACAATGAGCAGTTCTTC. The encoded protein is CASTDRGYNEQFF.

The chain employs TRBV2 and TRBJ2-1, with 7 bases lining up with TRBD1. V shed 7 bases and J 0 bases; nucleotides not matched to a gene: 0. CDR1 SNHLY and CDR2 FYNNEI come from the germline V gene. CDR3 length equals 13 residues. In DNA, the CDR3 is TGTGCCAGCAACAGGGGCTCCTACAATGAGCAGTTCTTC. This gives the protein CASNRGSYNEQFF.

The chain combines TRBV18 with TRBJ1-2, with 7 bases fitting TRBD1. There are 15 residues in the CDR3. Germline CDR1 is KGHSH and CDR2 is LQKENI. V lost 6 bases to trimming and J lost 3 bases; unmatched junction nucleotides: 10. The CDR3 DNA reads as TGTGCCAGCTCCCTCACAGGGGTCGGTCACTATGGCTACACCTTC. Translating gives CASSLTGVGHYGYTF.

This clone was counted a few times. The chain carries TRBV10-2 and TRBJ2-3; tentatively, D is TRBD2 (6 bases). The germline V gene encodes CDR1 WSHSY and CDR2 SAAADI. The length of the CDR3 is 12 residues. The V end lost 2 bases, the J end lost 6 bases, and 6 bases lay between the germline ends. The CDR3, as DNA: TGCGCCAGCAGTGAGCGGGGGGATACGCAGTATTTT. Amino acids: CASSERGDTQYF.

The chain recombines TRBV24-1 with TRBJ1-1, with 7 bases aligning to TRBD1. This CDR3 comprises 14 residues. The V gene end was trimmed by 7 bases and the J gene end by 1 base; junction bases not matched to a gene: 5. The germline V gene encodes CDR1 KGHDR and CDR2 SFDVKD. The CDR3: CATRTGTENTEAFF. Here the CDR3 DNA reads TGTGCCACCAGAACCGGGACAGAGAACACTGAAGCTTTCTTT.

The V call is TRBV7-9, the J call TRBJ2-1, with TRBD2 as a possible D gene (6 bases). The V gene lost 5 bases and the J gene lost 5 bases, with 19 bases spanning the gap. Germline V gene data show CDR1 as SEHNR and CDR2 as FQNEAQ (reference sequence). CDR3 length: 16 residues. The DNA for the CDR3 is TGTGCCAGCAGCGACAGAAAGGAGGGATCCGACAATGAGCAGTTCTTC. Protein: CASSDRKEGSDNEQFF.

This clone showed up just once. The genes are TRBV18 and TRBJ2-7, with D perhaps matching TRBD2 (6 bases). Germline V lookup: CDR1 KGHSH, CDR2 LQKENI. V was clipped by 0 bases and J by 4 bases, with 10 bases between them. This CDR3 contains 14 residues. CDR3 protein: CASSPPRGPYEQYF. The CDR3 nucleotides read TGTGCCAGCTCACCACCGCGGGGTCCTTACGAGCAGTACTTC.

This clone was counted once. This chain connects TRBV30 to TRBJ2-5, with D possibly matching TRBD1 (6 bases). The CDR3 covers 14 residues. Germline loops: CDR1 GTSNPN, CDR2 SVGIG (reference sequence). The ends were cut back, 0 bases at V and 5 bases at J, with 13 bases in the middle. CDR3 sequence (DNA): TGTGCCTGGAGTGTGCGACAGGTGGTGGAGACCCAGTACTTC. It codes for CAWSVRQVVETQYF.

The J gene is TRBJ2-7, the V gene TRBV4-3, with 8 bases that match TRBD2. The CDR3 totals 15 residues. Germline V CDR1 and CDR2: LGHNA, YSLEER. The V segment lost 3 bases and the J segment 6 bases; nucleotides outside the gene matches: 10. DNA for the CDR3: TGCGCCAGCAGCCAGGGGAGTAGCGGGGTTAGCGAGCAGTACTTC. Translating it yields CASSQGSSGVSEQYF.

In DNA, the CDR3 is TGTGCCAGCAGCCGTACAGGGTTCCCCTACGAGCAGTACTTC. It is translated as CASSRTGFPYEQYF. This chain joins TRBV11-2 and TRBJ2-7; TRBD1 is a possible D gene (6 bases). There are 14 residues in the CDR3. V lost 5 bases and J 2 bases, leaving 13 bases between the germline ends. The V gene's germline CDR1 is SGHAT and CDR2 FQNNGV.

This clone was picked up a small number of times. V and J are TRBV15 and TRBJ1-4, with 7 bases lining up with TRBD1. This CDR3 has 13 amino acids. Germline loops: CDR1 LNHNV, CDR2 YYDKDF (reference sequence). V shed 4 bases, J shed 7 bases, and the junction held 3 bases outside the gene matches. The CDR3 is CATSTGTVEKLFF. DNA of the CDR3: TGTGCCACCAGCACGGGGACAGTTGAAAAACTGTTTTTT.

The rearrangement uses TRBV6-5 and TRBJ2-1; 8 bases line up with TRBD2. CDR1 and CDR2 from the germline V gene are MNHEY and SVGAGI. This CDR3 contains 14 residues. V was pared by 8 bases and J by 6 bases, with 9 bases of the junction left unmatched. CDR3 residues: CASLRDLAGNEQFF. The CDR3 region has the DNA TGTGCCAGCCTTCGGGATCTAGCGGGCAATGAGCAGTTCTTC.

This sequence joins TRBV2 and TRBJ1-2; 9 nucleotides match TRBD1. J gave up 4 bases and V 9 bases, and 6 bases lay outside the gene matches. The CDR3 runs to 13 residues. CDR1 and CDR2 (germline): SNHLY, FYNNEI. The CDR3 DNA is TGTGCCAGAGGGTCGGACAGGGGCTATGGCTACACCTTC. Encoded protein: CARGSDRGYGYTF.

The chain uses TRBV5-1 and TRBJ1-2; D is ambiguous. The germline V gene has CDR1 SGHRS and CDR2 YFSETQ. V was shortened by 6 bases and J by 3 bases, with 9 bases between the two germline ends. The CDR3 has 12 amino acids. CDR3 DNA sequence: TGCGCCAGCAAGGCGGCGGACTATGGCTACACCTTC. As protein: CASKAADYGYTF.

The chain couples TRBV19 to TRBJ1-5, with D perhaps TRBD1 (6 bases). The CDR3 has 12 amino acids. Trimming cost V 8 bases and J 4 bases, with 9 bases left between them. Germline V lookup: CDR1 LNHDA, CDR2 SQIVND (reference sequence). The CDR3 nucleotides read TGTGCCAGTGCAGGGGTGAATCAGCCCCAGCATTTT. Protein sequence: CASAGVNQPQHF.

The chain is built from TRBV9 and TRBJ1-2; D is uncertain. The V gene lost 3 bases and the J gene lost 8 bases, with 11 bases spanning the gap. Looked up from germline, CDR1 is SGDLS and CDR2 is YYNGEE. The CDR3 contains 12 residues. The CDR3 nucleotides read TGTGCCAGCAGCGCTCAACTAGACGGCTACACCTTC. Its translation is CASSAQLDGYTF. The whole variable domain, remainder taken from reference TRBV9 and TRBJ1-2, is DSGVTQTPKHLITATGQRVTLRCSPRSGDLSVYWYQQSLDQGLQFLIQYYNGEERAKGNILERFSAQQFPDLHSELNLSSLELGDSALYFCASSAQLDGYTFGSGTRLTVV.

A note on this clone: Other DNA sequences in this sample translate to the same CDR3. CDR3 sequence reads: CASQTRSGDTDTQYF. For the CDR3, the DNA is TGCGCCAGCCAGACACGTAGCGGAGACACAGATACGCAGTATTTT. The rearrangement uses TRBV5-1 and TRBJ2-3, with TRBD2 as a possible D gene (6 bases). CDR1 and CDR2 from the germline V gene are SGHRS and YFSETQ. This CDR3 spans 15 amino acids. Trimming took 7 bases from V and 2 from J, leaving 17 bases between them.

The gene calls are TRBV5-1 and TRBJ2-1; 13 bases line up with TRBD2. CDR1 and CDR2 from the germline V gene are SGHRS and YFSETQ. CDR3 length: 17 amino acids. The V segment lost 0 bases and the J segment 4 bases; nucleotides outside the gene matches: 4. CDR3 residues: CASSLAGTSGAYNEQFF. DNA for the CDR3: TGCGCCAGCAGCTTGGCCGGGACTAGCGGGGCTTACAATGAGCAGTTCTTC. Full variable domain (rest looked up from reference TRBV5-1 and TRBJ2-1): KAGVTQTPRYLIKTRGQQVTLSCSPISGHRSVSWYQQTPGQGLQFLFEYFSETQRNKGNFPGRFSGRQFSNSRSEMNVSTLELGDSALYLCASSLAGTSGAYNEQFFGPGTRLTVL.

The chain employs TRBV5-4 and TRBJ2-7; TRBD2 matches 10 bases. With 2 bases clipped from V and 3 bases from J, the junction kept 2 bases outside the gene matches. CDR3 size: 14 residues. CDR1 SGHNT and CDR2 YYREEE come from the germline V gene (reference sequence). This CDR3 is CASSLTSGNYEQYF. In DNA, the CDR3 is TGTGCCAGCAGCTTAACTAGCGGGAACTACGAGCAGTACTTC.

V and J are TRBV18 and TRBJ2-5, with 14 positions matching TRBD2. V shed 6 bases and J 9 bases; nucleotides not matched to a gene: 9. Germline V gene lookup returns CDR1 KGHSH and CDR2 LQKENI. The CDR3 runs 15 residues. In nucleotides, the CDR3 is TGTGCCAGCTCGCCCGGGACTAGCGGGAGTATGTCCCAGTACTTC. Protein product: CASSPGTSGSMSQYF.

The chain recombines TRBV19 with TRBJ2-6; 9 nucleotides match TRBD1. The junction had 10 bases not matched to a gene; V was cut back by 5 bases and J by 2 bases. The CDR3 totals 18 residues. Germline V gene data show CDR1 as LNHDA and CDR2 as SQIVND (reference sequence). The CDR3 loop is CASSERTGATPGANVLTF. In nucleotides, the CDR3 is TGTGCCAGTAGTGAGAGGACAGGGGCCACTCCTGGGGCCAACGTCCTGACTTTC.

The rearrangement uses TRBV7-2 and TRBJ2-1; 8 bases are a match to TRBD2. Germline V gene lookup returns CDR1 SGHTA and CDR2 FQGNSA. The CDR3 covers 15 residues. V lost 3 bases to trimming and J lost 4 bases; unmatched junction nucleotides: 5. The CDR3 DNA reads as TGTGCCAGCAGCTTTATCGGGAGGGGGTACAATGAGCAGTTCTTC. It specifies CASSFIGRGYNEQFF. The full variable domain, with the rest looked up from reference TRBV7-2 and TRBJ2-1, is GAGVSQSPSNKVTEKGKDVELRCDPISGHTALYWYRQSLGQGLEFLIYFQGNSAPDKSGLPSDRFSAERTGGSVSTLTIQRTQQEDSAVYLCASSFIGRGYNEQFFGPGTRLTVL.

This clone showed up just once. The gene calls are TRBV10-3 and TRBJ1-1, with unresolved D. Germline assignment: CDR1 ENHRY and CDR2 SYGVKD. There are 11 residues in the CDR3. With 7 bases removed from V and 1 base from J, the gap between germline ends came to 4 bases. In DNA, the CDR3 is TGTGCCATCAAACAGAACACTGAAGCTTTCTTT. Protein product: CAIKQNTEAFF.